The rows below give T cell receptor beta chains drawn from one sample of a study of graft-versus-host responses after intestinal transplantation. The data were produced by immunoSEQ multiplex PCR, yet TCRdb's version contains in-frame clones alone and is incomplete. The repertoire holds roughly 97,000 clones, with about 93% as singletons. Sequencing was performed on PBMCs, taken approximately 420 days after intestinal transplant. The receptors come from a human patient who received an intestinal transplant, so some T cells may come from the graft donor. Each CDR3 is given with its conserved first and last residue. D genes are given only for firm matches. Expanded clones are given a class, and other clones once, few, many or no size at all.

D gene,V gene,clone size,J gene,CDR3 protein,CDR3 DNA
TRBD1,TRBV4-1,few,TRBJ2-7,CASSPTGQGAREQYF,TGCGCCAGCAGCCCGACGGGACAGGGGGCGCGGGAGCAGTACTTC
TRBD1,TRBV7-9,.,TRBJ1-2,CASSSTGGGQSNYGYTF,TGTGCCAGCAGCTCCACTGGGGGGGGACAGAGTAACTATGGCTACACCTTC
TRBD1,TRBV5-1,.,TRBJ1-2,CASSELPGQGTGYTF,TGCGCCAGCAGCGAGCTACCGGGACAGGGAACTGGCTACACCTTC
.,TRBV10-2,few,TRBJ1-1,CASSEHRSEAFF,TGCGCCAGCAGTGAGCACAGGAGTGAAGCTTTCTTT
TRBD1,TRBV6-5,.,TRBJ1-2,CASSYSGTGGYGYTF,TGTGCCAGCAGTTACTCTGGGACAGGGGGCTATGGCTACACCTTC
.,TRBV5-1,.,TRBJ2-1,CASSLYESSYNEQFF,TGCGCCAGCAGCTTGTATGAAAGCTCCTACAATGAGCAGTTCTTC
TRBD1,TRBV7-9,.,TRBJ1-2,CASSRGQGWDGYTF,TGTGCCAGCAGCCGGGGACAGGGGTGGGATGGCTACACCTTC
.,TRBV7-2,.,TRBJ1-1,CASTLGGNTEAFF,TGTGCCAGCACCCTAGGGGGGAACACTGAAGCTTTCTTT
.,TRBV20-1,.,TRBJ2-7,CSARDLGEQYF,TGCAGTGCTAGAGATTTGGGCGAGCAGTACTTC
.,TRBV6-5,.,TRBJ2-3,CASSYRLAAKSDTQYF,TGTGCCAGCAGTTACCGACTGGCGGCCAAATCAGATACGCAGTATTTT
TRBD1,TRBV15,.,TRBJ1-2,CATSRGGTAYGYTF,TGTGCCACCAGCAGAGGCGGGACAGCCTATGGCTACACCTTC
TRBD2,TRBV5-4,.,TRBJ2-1,CASSPGGGSYNEQFF,TGTGCCAGCAGCCCGGGCGGGGGTTCCTACAATGAGCAGTTCTTC
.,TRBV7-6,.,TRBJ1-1,CASSLGTGYTEAFF,TGTGCCAGCAGCTTAGGCACGGGATACACTGAAGCTTTCTTT
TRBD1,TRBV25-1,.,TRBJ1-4,CASTRTGAYEKLFF,TGTGCCAGCACTCGGACAGGGGCCTATGAAAAACTGTTTTTT
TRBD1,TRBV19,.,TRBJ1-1,CASSIRAGGVYENTEAFF,TGTGCCAGTAGTATCCGGGCAGGGGGAGTTTATGAGAACACTGAAGCTTTCTTT
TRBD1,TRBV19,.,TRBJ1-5,CASSIGDRVQPQHF,TGTGCCAGTAGTATAGGGGACAGGGTGCAGCCCCAGCATTTT
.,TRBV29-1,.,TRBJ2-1,CSVEDSHNEQFF,TGCAGCGTTGAGGACAGCCACAATGAGCAGTTCTTC
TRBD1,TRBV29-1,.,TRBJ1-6,CSVATGIGNSPLHF,TGCAGCGTAGCGACAGGGATTGGCAATTCACCCCTCCACTTT
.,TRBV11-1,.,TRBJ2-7,CASSYKTIYEQYF,TGTGCCAGCAGCTACAAAACTATTTACGAGCAGTACTTC
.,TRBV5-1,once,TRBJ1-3,CASSLDADYSGNTIYF,TGCGCCAGCAGCTTGGACGCGGATTACTCTGGAAACACCATATATTTT
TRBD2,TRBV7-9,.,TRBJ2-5,CASSPRGGGPWETQYF,TGTGCCAGCAGCCCCAGGGGCGGGGGGCCGTGGGAGACCCAGTACTTC
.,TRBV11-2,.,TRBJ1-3,CASSLVAGSSGNTIYF,TGTGCCAGCAGCTTAGTGGCGGGGAGCTCTGGAAACACCATATATTTT
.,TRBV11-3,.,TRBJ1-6,CASSLPQQNNNSPLHF,TGTGCCAGCAGCTTACCACAACAGAACAATAATTCACCCCTCCACTTT
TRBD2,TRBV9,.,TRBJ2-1,CASSVPSGGAYNEQFF,TGTGCCAGCAGCGTCCCTAGCGGGGGGGCGTACAATGAGCAGTTCTTC
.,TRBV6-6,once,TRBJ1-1,CASRPPKGTEAFF,TGTGCCAGCAGACCCCCGAAGGGCACTGAAGCTTTCTTT
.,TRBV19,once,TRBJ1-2,CASSQTVNYGYTF,TGTGCCAGTAGTCAGACGGTGAACTATGGCTACACCTTC
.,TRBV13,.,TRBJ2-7,CASSLFTGQTGEQYF,TGTGCCAGCAGCCTCTTTACCGGACAGACGGGCGAGCAGTACTTC
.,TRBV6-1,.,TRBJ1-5,CASSEFFWFWVGRVNQPQHF,TGTGCCAGCAGTGAATTTTTCTGGTTCTGGGTTGGCAGGGTCAATCAGCCCCAGCATTTT
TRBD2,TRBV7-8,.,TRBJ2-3,CASSPAGGPTDTQYF,TGTGCCAGCAGCCCCGCGGGGGGGCCCACAGATACGCAGTATTTT
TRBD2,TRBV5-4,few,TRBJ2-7,CASSPPERGGTYEQYF,TGTGCCAGCAGCCCTCCCGAGCGGGGGGGGACGTACGAGCAGTACTTC
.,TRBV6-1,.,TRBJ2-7,CASSEAGLTYEQYF,TGTGCCAGCAGTGAAGCTGGGCTAACCTACGAGCAGTACTTC
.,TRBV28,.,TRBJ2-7,CASQTPYEQYF,TGTGCCAGCCAAACACCCTACGAGCAGTACTTC
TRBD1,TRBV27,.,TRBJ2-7,CASSFGTGSLEQYF,TGTGCCAGCAGTTTCGGGACAGGGTCGCTGGAGCAGTACTTC
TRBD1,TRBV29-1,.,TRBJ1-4,CSVRTGMGKLFF,TGCAGCGTCAGGACAGGGATGGGAAAACTGTTTTTT
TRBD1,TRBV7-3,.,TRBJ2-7,CASSLGTGFEQYF,TGTGCCAGCAGCTTAGGGACAGGGTTCGAGCAGTACTTC
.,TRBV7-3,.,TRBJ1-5,CASSPRRGGNQPQHF,TGTGCCAGCAGCCCCCGGAGGGGGGGCAATCAGCCCCAGCATTTT
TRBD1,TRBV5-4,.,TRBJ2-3,CASSSQDRGPTDTQYF,TGTGCCAGCAGCTCTCAGGACAGGGGGCCCACAGATACGCAGTATTTT
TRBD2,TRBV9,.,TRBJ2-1,CASSTGTSGGAGEQFF,TGTGCCAGCAGCACCGGGACTAGCGGGGGGGCGGGTGAGCAGTTCTTC
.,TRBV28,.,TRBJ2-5,CASSHGPLGTQYF,TGTGCCAGCAGTCACGGGCCTTTGGGGACCCAGTACTTC
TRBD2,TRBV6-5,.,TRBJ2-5,CATRGGNQETQYF,TGTGCCACCCGGGGGGGAAACCAAGAGACCCAGTACTTC
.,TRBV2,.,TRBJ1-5,CASSVGSPSWSQHF,TGTGCCAGCAGTGTGGGCAGCCCCTCTTGGTCCCAGCATTTT
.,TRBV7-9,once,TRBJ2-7,CASSPPFDWGPITYEQYF,TGTGCCAGCAGTCCCCCTTTTGACTGGGGGCCCATCACCTACGAGCAGTACTTC
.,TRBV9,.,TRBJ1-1,CASSEWTQEAFF,TGTGCCAGCAGCGAGTGGACCCAGGAAGCTTTCTTT
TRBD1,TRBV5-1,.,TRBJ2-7,CASAVGTASYEQYF,TGCGCCAGTGCCGTCGGGACAGCCTCCTACGAGCAGTACTTC
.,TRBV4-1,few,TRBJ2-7,CASSQPETYEQYF,TGCGCCAGCAGCCAACCCGAGACGTACGAGCAGTACTTC
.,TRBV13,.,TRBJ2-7,CASSSQSYEQYF,TGTGCCAGCAGCTCCCAGTCCTACGAGCAGTACTTC
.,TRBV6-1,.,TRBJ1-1,CASRVDGDTEAFF,TGTGCCAGCAGGGTGGACGGTGACACTGAAGCTTTCTTT
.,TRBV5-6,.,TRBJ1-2,CASSLRTEQRKDGYTF,TGTGCCAGCAGCTTGCGAACAGAACAAAGAAAAGATGGCTACACCTTC
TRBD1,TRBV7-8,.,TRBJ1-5,CASSLGGTGSQPQHF,TGTGCCAGCAGCTTAGGGGGGACAGGGAGCCAGCCCCAGCATTTT
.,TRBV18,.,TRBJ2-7,CASSPGRSYEQYF,TGTGCCAGCTCACCAGGCCGATCCTACGAGCAGTACTTC